Listed here is a single T cell receptor (beta chain). The antigen remains unidentified. The entry originates in a study of T-cell reconstitution after alpha-beta-depleted transplantation in children. Study findings and constraints: Several hundred expanded graft clones reportedly were the source of alpha-beta T cells about two months after transplant.

Using unique molecular identifiers, the investigators prepared the TCRbeta library. TCRdb ran MiXCR on the PCR reads and lists one entry per CDR3 protein. Seen here are approximately 1,000,000 distinct CDR3 sequences, 25% to 30% observed once, and the top ten hold roughly 30%. V shed 0 bases, J shed 4 bases, and the junction held 1 base outside the gene matches. The germline CDR1 and CDR2 sequences are MGHRA and YSYEKL. This CDR3 has 14 amino acids. This sample comprised PBMCs, mostly from graft donor cells, obtained 360 days after TCRalphabeta/CD19-depleted stem cell transplant. The rearrangement joins TRBV4-1 to TRBJ2-3, with TRBD2 matching 7 bases. The origin of this receptor is a boy under three years old who had a stem cell transplant for SCID, so the T cells may come from the graft donor. The chain's CDR3 is CASSQERGADTQYF. The CDR3 DNA reads TGCGCCAGCAGCCAAGAACGGGGGGCAGATACGCAGTATTTT.